The 22 T cell receptor beta chains reported below all come from one sample, sequenced in a study of early T cells in non-severe SARS-CoV-2 infection. Using its own MiXCR run on the 5' RACE reads, TCRdb lists one record per CDR3 protein. The sample includes tens of thousands of distinct CDR3 sequences, roughly 12% seen only once; the top ten take about 4.2%. Source material: whole blood. The source is an adult who was a healthcare worker with PCR-confirmed SARS-CoV-2 infection or an uninfected control (not recorded which).

In this sample, this clonotype turned up a few times. The V gene is TRBV10-1, the J gene TRBJ2-1; 11 bases line up with TRBD2. Germline CDR1 is WNHNN and CDR2 is SYGVQD (reference sequence). The V gene end was trimmed by 5 bases and the J gene end by 4 bases; junction bases not matched to a gene: 4. The CDR3 spans 15 residues. The CDR3 region is CASSTGTSGYNEQFF. In DNA, the CDR3 is TGCGCCAGCAGTACCGGGACTAGCGGTTACAATGAGCAGTTCTTC.

The rearrangement links TRBV30 to TRBJ1-4, with 10 positions matching TRBD1. Germline values: CDR1 GTSNPN, CDR2 SVGIG (reference sequence). With 7 bases clipped from V and 10 bases from J, the junction kept 12 bases outside the gene matches. The CDR3 covers 14 residues. CDR3 sequence reads: CASAPRDRGVKLFF. As DNA, the CDR3 is TGTGCCTCCGCACCAAGGGACAGGGGCGTAAAACTGTTTTTT.

This clonotype has at least ten counts. This chain links TRBV27 with TRBJ2-7; maybe TRBD2 (5 bases). Germline CDR1 and CDR2: MNHEY and SMNVEV (reference sequence). The CDR3 length is 13 residues. V was pared by 8 bases and J by 0 bases, with 11 bases between. DNA of the CDR3: TGTGCCAGCCGCCCGGGGAGCTCCTACGAGCAGTACTTC. Residues: CASRPGSSYEQYF.

The table lists this clonotype with a few counts. The V and J genes are TRBV19 and TRBJ2-6; D remains ambiguous. The germline V gene has CDR1 LNHDA and CDR2 SQIVND (reference sequence). Trimming shortened V by 0 bases and J by 3 bases, and 9 bases separated the two germline ends. This CDR3 is built from 16 residues. The CDR3 spells CASSIDKVDGANVLTF. For the CDR3, the DNA is TGTGCCAGTAGTATAGACAAGGTCGATGGGGCCAACGTCCTGACTTTC. The whole variable domain, filled in from reference TRBV19 and TRBJ2-6, reads DGGITQSPKYLFRKEGQNVTLSCEQNLNHDAMYWYRQDPGQGLRLIYYSQIVNDFQKGDIAEGYSVSREKKESFPLTVTSAQKNPTAFYLCASSIDKVDGANVLTFGAGSRLTVL.

The chain has TRBV21-1 and TRBJ2-7; no check of the table's D call, TRBD2, against the DNA was made. TRBV21-1 is designated a pseudogene. The CDR3 length is 17 residues. The CDR3 coding sequence is TGTGCCAGCCCTCTGAAGACTAAGGTATCAATCTCCTACGAGCAGTACTTC. Residues: CASPLKTKVSISYEQYF.

There are a few counts of this clonotype. The V and J genes are TRBV11-2 and TRBJ2-1; D is ambiguous. This CDR3 contains 15 residues. V lost 3 bases, J lost 1 base, and 10 bases lay in between. Germline CDR1 reads SGHAT; CDR2 reads FQNNGV. The CDR3: CASSFGRGSYNEQFF. The CDR3 DNA reads TGTGCCAGCAGCTTCGGAAGAGGATCCTACAATGAGCAGTTCTTC.

This chain joins TRBV7-9 and TRBJ2-6, with D maybe TRBD2 (6 bases). Germline V gene sequence: CDR1 SEHNR, CDR2 FQNEAQ (reference sequence). V dropped 1 base and J dropped 0 bases, with 10 bases sitting between them. The CDR3 runs to 17 residues. The CDR3: CASSLGGEGSGANVLTF. CDR3 nucleotide sequence: TGTGCCAGCAGCTTAGGCGGGGAAGGCTCTGGGGCCAACGTCCTGACTTTC.

On this clonotype itself: The junction differs from germline at one of its ends, possibly a read error. The chain combines TRBV5-6 with TRBJ2-3; D unresolved. Germline CDR1 and CDR2: SGHDT and YYEEEE. CDR3 size: 14 residues. The CDR3 DNA reads as TGTGACAGCAGCTTGGCCGTCTACACAGATACGCAGTATTTT. Its protein is CDSSLAVYTDTQYF. Full variable domain (remainder filled in from reference TRBV5-6 and TRBJ2-3): DAGVTQSPTHLIKTRGQQVTLRCSPKSGHDTVSWYQQALGQGPQFIFQYYEEEERQRGNFPDRFSGHQFPNYSSELNVNALLLGDSALYLCDSSLAVYTDTQYFGPGTRLTVL.

The rearrangement uses TRBV11-2 and TRBJ2-1; D is uncertain. Germline CDR1 and CDR2: SGHAT and FQNNGV. The V and J ends lost 6 bases and 0 bases respectively, with 9 bases between them. This CDR3 comprises 14 residues. DNA of the CDR3: TGTGCCAGCAGTCAGGATATCTCCTACAATGAGCAGTTCTTC. Its translation: CASSQDISYNEQFF.

This clonotype showed up many times. V and J are TRBV10-1 and TRBJ2-2, with 10 bases aligning to TRBD2. This CDR3 region has 21 residues. Losses at the gene ends were 2 bases for V and 7 bases for J; bases not matched to a gene: 22. CDR1 and CDR2 (germline): WNHNN, SYGVQD (reference sequence). The CDR3 bases are TGCGCCAGCAGTGAGCCCGCTCCCCAGGGGCGTAGCGGGAGGAGTATCGGGGAGCTGTTTTTT. Its protein product is CASSEPAPQGRSGRSIGELFF.

At least ten counts were recorded for this clonotype. This chain joins TRBV3-1 and TRBJ2-7; TRBD1 might be the D (5 bases). Germline V lookup: CDR1 LGHDT, CDR2 YNNKEL (reference sequence). The CDR3 consists of 15 residues. V lost 0 bases and J lost 1, with 10 bases in between. The CDR3 loop is CASSQDPRQSYEQYF. The CDR3 region has the DNA TGTGCCAGCAGCCAAGATCCACGACAGTCCTACGAGCAGTACTTC.

This clonotype was counted many times. The chain is built from TRBV4-1 and TRBJ1-1; no firm D call. The germline V gene encodes CDR1 MGHRA and CDR2 YSYEKL. The ends were cut back, 1 base at V and 0 bases at J, with 12 bases in the middle. This CDR3 region has 16 residues. This CDR3 reads CASSQVAESVNTEAFF. In nucleotides, the CDR3 is TGCGCCAGCAGCCAAGTGGCAGAATCGGTGAACACTGAAGCTTTCTTT.

This clonotype was seen more than once but under ten times. V usage is TRBV1 and J usage is TRBJ2-4; the tabulated D call, TRBD2, remains unverified against the DNA. TRBV1 is given as a pseudogene. This CDR3 comprises 16 residues. The CDR3 DNA reads as TGCACCAGCAGCCAGCGGGGAGGGAGAGCCAAAAACATTCAGTACTTC. Protein sequence: CTSSQRGGRAKNIQYF.

This clonotype was seen a single time. The chain carries TRBV2 and TRBJ2-3, with a weak D call TRBD2 (6 bases). This CDR3 spans 14 amino acids. Germline V gene data show CDR1 as SNHLY and CDR2 as FYNNEI. Trimming took 5 bases from V and 4 from J, leaving 13 bases between them. CDR3 DNA sequence: TGTGCCAGCAGTAGGGGACTCCTTTCAGATACGCAGTATTTT. The encoded protein is CASSRGLLSDTQYF.

This clonotype came up a few times. V is TRBV4-1 and J is TRBJ2-2; the D is unclear. Between the trimmed V and J ends, which lost 1 base and 4 bases, there was a span of 7 bases. This CDR3 has 14 amino acids. CDR1 and CDR2 from the germline V gene are MGHRA and YSYEKL. The CDR3 loop is CASSQVPGTGELFF. The CDR3, as DNA: TGCGCCAGCAGCCAAGTACCCGGCACCGGGGAGCTGTTTTTT.

This chain links TRBV29-1 with TRBJ1-1; no definite D call. The germline V gene encodes CDR1 SQVTM and CDR2 ANQGSEA. With 3 bases removed from V and 2 bases from J, the gap between germline ends came to 16 bases. The CDR3 length is 15 residues. The CDR3 region is CSVDKNGARNTEAFF. CDR3 bases: TGCAGCGTTGATAAGAATGGCGCACGAAACACTGAAGCTTTCTTT.

The chain joins TRBV10-1 to TRBJ2-1; D is unresolved. Trimming stripped 8 bases from V and 4 bases from J, with 9 bases between. This CDR3 comprises 12 residues. CDR1 and CDR2 (germline): WNHNN, SYGVQD (reference sequence). CDR3 residues: CASRATYNEQFF. In DNA form, the CDR3 reads TGCGCCAGCCGGGCCACTTACAATGAGCAGTTCTTC.

The rearrangement uses TRBV20-1 and TRBJ1-5, with D uncertain. Germline V gene lookup returns CDR1 DFQATT and CDR2 SNEGSKA (reference sequence). Trimming took 2 bases from V and 3 from J, leaving 11 bases between them. The CDR3 loop spans 14 amino acids. CDR3 residues: CSARYGPPNQPQHF. The CDR3 DNA is TGCAGTGCTAGATACGGGCCACCCAATCAGCCCCAGCATTTT.

In this sample, this clonotype turned up a few times. V usage is TRBV3-1 and J usage is TRBJ1-3; D remains unclear. CDR3 length equals 14 residues. Germline V lookup: CDR1 LGHDT, CDR2 YNNKEL (reference sequence). Trimming removed 0 bases at V and 4 bases at J, with 7 bases between. In DNA form, the CDR3 reads TGTGCCAGCAGCCAAGATCAAGACGGAAACACCATATATTTT. Protein: CASSQDQDGNTIYF.

J is TRBJ2-2 and V is TRBV5-5; D is undetermined. Trimming removed 6 bases at V and 6 bases at J, with 18 bases between. The CDR3 is made up of 15 amino acids. Germline CDR1 reads SGHKS; CDR2 reads YYEKEE (reference sequence). CDR3 amino acids: CASNPGFRSAGELFF. The CDR3 DNA sequence: TGTGCCAGCAACCCTGGTTTTCGGAGCGCCGGGGAGCTGTTTTTT. Using reference TRBV5-5 and TRBJ2-2 for the parts outside the CDR3, the full variable domain is DAGVTQSPTHLIKTRGQQVTLRCSPISGHKSVSWYQQVLGQGPQFIFQYYEKEERGRGNFPDRFSARQFPNYSSELNVNALLLGDSALYLCASNPGFRSAGELFFGEGSRLTVL.

This clonotype showed up just a few times. The gene calls are TRBV20-1 and TRBJ2-1; no reliable D call. The V gene lost 0 bases and the J gene lost 6 bases, with 6 bases spanning the gap. The CDR3 sequence is 12 residues long. The germline gives CDR1 DFQATT, CDR2 SNEGSKA (reference sequence). The CDR3 here is CSAREWGNEQFF. For the CDR3, the DNA is TGCAGTGCTAGAGAATGGGGCAATGAGCAGTTCTTC.

This clonotype was seen only a few times. The chain recombines TRBV4-2 with TRBJ2-1; 12 positions agree with TRBD2. CDR3 length equals 18 residues. Losses at the gene ends were 2 bases for V and 2 bases for J; bases not matched to a gene: 7. CDR1 is LGHNA, CDR2 YNFKEQ, per germline. DNA for the CDR3: TGTGCCAGCAGCCAATCTAGCGGGAGGGCCAGGACCTACAATGAGCAGTTCTTC. This codes for CASSQSSGRARTYNEQFF.